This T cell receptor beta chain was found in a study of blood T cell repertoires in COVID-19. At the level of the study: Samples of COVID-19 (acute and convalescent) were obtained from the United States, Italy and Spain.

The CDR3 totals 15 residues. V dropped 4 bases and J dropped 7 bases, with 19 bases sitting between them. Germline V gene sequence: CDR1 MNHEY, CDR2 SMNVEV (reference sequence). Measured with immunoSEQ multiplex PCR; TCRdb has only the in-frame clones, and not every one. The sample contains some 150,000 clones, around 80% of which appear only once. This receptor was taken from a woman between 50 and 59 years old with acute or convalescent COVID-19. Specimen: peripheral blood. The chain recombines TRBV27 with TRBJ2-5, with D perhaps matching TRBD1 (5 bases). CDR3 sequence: CASSSTPQGSGTQYF. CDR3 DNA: TGTGCCAGCAGTTCAACCCCCCAGGGCTCGGGGACCCAGTACTTC.